These T cell receptor beta chains were read from a single sample in a study of blood T cell repertoires in COVID-19. TCRdb's copy holds only in-frame clones and misses some; the assay was immunoSEQ multiplex PCR. The repertoire holds under 110,000 clones, with about 90% as singletons. Specimen: peripheral blood. The receptors come from a man between 45 and 60 years old with acute or convalescent COVID-19. The CDR3 runs from the conserved cysteine through the conserved F or W. Fields, in order: clone size, D gene, J gene, V gene, CDR3 DNA, CDR3 protein. The D gene is left open where the match is weak. The size of a clone is reported for some rows only, either as once, few or many, or as a class for expanded clones.

NA | TRBD1 | TRBJ1-5 | TRBV5-5 | TGTGCCAGCAGCTTATTTGGACAGGGGATGGGGCAGCCCCAGCATTTT | CASSLFGQGMGQPQHF
NA | NA | TRBJ1-5 | TRBV6-5 | TGTGCCAGCAGTTATAGCGGGGGGAATCAGCCCCAGCATTTT | CASSYSGGNQPQHF
NA | TRBD1 | TRBJ1-1 | TRBV10-3 | TGTGCCATCAGTGAGTCGGGCAGGGGGCGTCGGAACACTGAAGCTTTCTTT | CAISESGRGRRNTEAFF
once | NA | TRBJ1-4 | TRBV7-9 | TGTGCCAGCACCCGAGCAACTAATGAAAAACTGTTTTTT | CASTRATNEKLFF
NA | NA | TRBJ1-3 | TRBV7-2 | TGTGCCAGCAGCTGGCAGGGCGGGGAGGCTGGAAACACCATATATTTT | CASSWQGGEAGNTIYF
NA | NA | TRBJ2-6 | TRBV6-5 | TGTGCCAGCAGTTTCCACCCGGGGGCTGGGGCCAACGTCCTGACTTTC | CASSFHPGAGANVLTF
NA | NA | TRBJ1-1 | TRBV27 | TGTGCCAGCGGCCCGTCCGGGGCTTTCTTT | CASGPSGAFF
NA | TRBD1 | TRBJ1-6 | TRBV7-2 | TGTGCCAGCAGGGGACAGGATTATTCACCCCTCCACTTT | CASRGQDYSPLHF
NA | NA | TRBJ2-3 | TRBV3-1/TRBV3-2 | TGTGCCAGCAGCCAAGTCTCGACAGTAACAGATACGCAGTATTTT | CASSQVSTVTDTQYF
NA | NA | TRBJ2-7 | TRBV12-3/TRBV12-4 | TGTGCCAGCAGTTACCAGGGATACGAGCAGTACTTC | CASSYQGYEQYF
NA | NA | TRBJ1-2 | TRBV19 | TGTGCCAGTAGTCGCCTCAGGAGGAGGTCTTATGGCTACACCTTC | CASSRLRRRSYGYTF
NA | TRBD1 | TRBJ1-1 | TRBV7-8 | TGTGCCAGCAGATCAAATACTGGACAGGGGGCTGAAGCTTTCTTT | CASRSNTGQGAEAFF
NA | TRBD1 | TRBJ1-1 | TRBV19 | TGTGCCAGTAGTCCCACACAGGGGCCTGAAGCTTTCTTT | CASSPTQGPEAFF
few | TRBD1 | TRBJ2-1 | TRBV3-1/TRBV3-2 | TGTGCCAGCAGCCCATTGACGGACAGGGGTGGTGAGCAGTTCTTC | CASSPLTDRGGEQFF
once | NA | TRBJ1-1 | TRBV10-3 | TGTGCCATCAAGGGGACATCAGCAAACACTGAAGCTTTCTTT | CAIKGTSANTEAFF
NA | NA | TRBJ2-7 | TRBV5-1 | TGCGCCAGCAGCTTGGGGGGCGGCTACGAGCAGTACTTC | CASSLGGGYEQYF
once | NA | TRBJ2-3 | TRBV5-1 | TGCGCCAGCCGGGTTGGTGCAGATACGCAGTATTTT | CASRVGADTQYF
NA | TRBD2 | TRBJ2-7 | TRBV19 | TGTGCCAGTAGTAAGGGTCTAGCGGGGAACGAGCAGTACTTC | CASSKGLAGNEQYF